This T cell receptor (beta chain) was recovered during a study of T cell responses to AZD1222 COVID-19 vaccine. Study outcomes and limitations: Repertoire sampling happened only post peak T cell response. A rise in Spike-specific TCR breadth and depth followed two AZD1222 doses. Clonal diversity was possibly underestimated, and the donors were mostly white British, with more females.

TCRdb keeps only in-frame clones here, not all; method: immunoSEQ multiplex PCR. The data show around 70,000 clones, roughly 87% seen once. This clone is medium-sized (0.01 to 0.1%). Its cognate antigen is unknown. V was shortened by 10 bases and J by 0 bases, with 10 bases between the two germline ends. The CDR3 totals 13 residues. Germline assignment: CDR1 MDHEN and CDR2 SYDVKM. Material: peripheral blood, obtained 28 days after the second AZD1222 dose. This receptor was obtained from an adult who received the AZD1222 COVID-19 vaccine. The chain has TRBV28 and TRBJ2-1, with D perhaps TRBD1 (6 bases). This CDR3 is CAIQGSSYNEQFF. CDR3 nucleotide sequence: TGTGCCATACAGGGAAGCTCCTACAATGAGCAGTTCTTC.